A selection of T cell receptor beta chains follows, all from one sample in a study of preoperative IRX-2 immunotherapy in early breast cancer. TCRdb's copy holds only in-frame clones and misses some; the assay was immunoSEQ multiplex PCR. The sample includes about 26,000 clones, roughly four fifths seen only once; the top ten take 1% to 1.5%. This sample comprised lymph node tissue, obtained after IRX-2 immunotherapy. Receptors originate from a human donor with breast cancer. CDR3s include the opening cysteine and the closing phenylalanine or tryptophan. A D gene is named only where the DNA matches it firmly. Some rows have no size entry. The others give once, few or many, or a class for an expanded clone.

CDR3aa: CASSDPGPRAEAFF; CDR3nt: TGTGCCAGCAGCGACCCCGGACCGAGAGCTGAAGCTTTCTTT; v_gene: TRBV6-8; j_gene: TRBJ1-1; abundance: -; d_gene: -
CDR3aa: CAWSTGGVETQYF; CDR3nt: TGTGCCTGGTCCACAGGGGGTGTAGAGACCCAGTACTTC; v_gene: TRBV30; j_gene: TRBJ2-5; abundance: -; d_gene: TRBD1
CDR3aa: CASSLTQGGHEKLFF; CDR3nt: TGCGCCAGCAGCCTTACACAGGGGGGCCATGAAAAACTGTTTTTT; v_gene: TRBV23-1; j_gene: TRBJ1-4; abundance: -; d_gene: TRBD1
CDR3aa: CASRDAALNEKLFF; CDR3nt: TGTGCCAGCAGGGACGCCGCTCTTAATGAAAAACTGTTTTTT; v_gene: TRBV28; j_gene: TRBJ1-4; abundance: -; d_gene: -
CDR3aa: CASSSTGTSEEQYF; CDR3nt: TGTGCCAGCAGTTCCACCGGGACTAGCGAAGAGCAGTACTTC; v_gene: TRBV7-7; j_gene: TRBJ2-7; abundance: few; d_gene: TRBD2
CDR3aa: CASSYRQGTNEKLFF; CDR3nt: TGCGCCAGCAGCTATAGACAGGGAACTAATGAAAAACTGTTTTTT; v_gene: TRBV5-1; j_gene: TRBJ1-4; abundance: -; d_gene: TRBD1
CDR3aa: CASSPSQGAGNTEAFF; CDR3nt: TGTGCCAGTAGCCCCTCCCAGGGGGCGGGAAACACTGAAGCTTTCTTT; v_gene: TRBV19; j_gene: TRBJ1-1; abundance: -; d_gene: TRBD1
CDR3aa: CASSIGSQLNYGYTF; CDR3nt: TGTGCCAGTAGTATAGGTTCCCAGCTTAACTATGGCTACACCTTC; v_gene: TRBV19; j_gene: TRBJ1-2; abundance: once; d_gene: -
CDR3aa: CASSAGQGAGPQHF; CDR3nt: TGTGCCAGCAGCGCGGGACAGGGCGCCGGGCCCCAGCATTTT; v_gene: TRBV9; j_gene: TRBJ1-5; abundance: -; d_gene: TRBD1
CDR3aa: CASTPEGTDTQYF; CDR3nt: TGCGCCAGCACCCCCGAGGGCACAGATACGCAGTATTTT; v_gene: TRBV10-1; j_gene: TRBJ2-3; abundance: -; d_gene: -
CDR3aa: CAWSRGGPSNQPQHF; CDR3nt: TGTGCCTGGAGTCGCGGGGGACCTAGCAATCAGCCCCAGCATTTT; v_gene: TRBV30; j_gene: TRBJ1-5; abundance: -; d_gene: -
CDR3aa: CASSSRGASSGANVLTF; CDR3nt: TGTGCCAGCAGCTCACGGGGCGCCAGCTCTGGGGCCAACGTCCTGACTTTC; v_gene: TRBV7-5; j_gene: TRBJ2-6; abundance: -; d_gene: -
CDR3aa: CATLEARGQNEQFF; CDR3nt: TGTGCCACCTTAGAAGCCAGGGGGCAAAATGAACAGTTCTTC; v_gene: TRBV6-8; j_gene: TRBJ2-1; abundance: -; d_gene: TRBD1
CDR3aa: CASSSPQGGNQPQHF; CDR3nt: TGTGCCAGTAGCAGTCCCCAGGGGGGAAATCAGCCCCAGCATTTT; v_gene: TRBV19; j_gene: TRBJ1-5; abundance: -; d_gene: TRBD1
CDR3aa: CASSTARGYTF; CDR3nt: TGTGCCAGTAGTACCGCACGAGGCTACACCTTC; v_gene: TRBV19; j_gene: TRBJ1-2; abundance: -; d_gene: -
CDR3aa: CASSSYTGSTEAFF; CDR3nt: TGTGCCAGCAGCTCTTACACAGGGTCCACTGAAGCTTTCTTT; v_gene: TRBV11-3; j_gene: TRBJ1-1; abundance: -; d_gene: -
CDR3aa: CATSRDRAEVYEQYF; CDR3nt: TGTGCCACCAGCAGAGATAGGGCAGAAGTCTACGAGCAGTACTTC; v_gene: TRBV15; j_gene: TRBJ2-7; abundance: -; d_gene: -
CDR3aa: CASSHQGDSKRDF; CDR3nt: TGTGCCAGCAGCCACCAAGGGGACTCTAAACGGGACTTC; v_gene: TRBV16; j_gene: TRBJ2-7; abundance: -; d_gene: -
CDR3aa: CASSHRSTGKDSGNTIYF; CDR3nt: TGTGCCAGCAGCCACCGATCGACAGGGAAGGACTCTGGAAACACCATATATTTT; v_gene: TRBV14; j_gene: TRBJ1-3; abundance: -; d_gene: TRBD1
CDR3aa: CSVLPRLGFKDFGYNEQFF; CDR3nt: TGCAGCGTTCTCCCTAGGTTAGGGTTTAAGGACTTCGGCTACAATGAGCAGTTCTTC; v_gene: TRBV29-1; j_gene: TRBJ2-1; abundance: -; d_gene: -
CDR3aa: CAISARSGVNLSYNEQFF; CDR3nt: TGTGCCATCAGTGCTCGTAGCGGGGTGAACCTCTCCTACAATGAGCAGTTCTTC; v_gene: TRBV6-8; j_gene: TRBJ2-1; abundance: -; d_gene: TRBD2
CDR3aa: CASTTKQGEETQYF; CDR3nt: TGTGCCAGTACGACCAAACAGGGGGAAGAGACCCAGTACTTC; v_gene: TRBV19; j_gene: TRBJ2-5; abundance: -; d_gene: TRBD1
CDR3aa: CASSPAPGGTNEKLFF; CDR3nt: TGTGCCAGCTCACCGGCTCCGGGGGGCACTAATGAAAAACTGTTTTTT; v_gene: TRBV18; j_gene: TRBJ1-4; abundance: -; d_gene: -
CDR3aa: CASSIGQGLNAFF; CDR3nt: TGTGCCAGTAGTATCGGCCAGGGCCTAAATGCTTTCTTT; v_gene: TRBV19; j_gene: TRBJ1-1; abundance: -; d_gene: -
CDR3aa: CASSFGGTGDEQFF; CDR3nt: TGTGCCAGCAGTTTCGGGGGGACTGGCGATGAGCAGTTCTTC; v_gene: TRBV28; j_gene: TRBJ2-1; abundance: -; d_gene: TRBD2
CDR3aa: CASTTTPTEGVYGYTF; CDR3nt: TGTGCCAGCACCACCACTCCGACGGAGGGTGTCTATGGCTACACCTTC; v_gene: TRBV28; j_gene: TRBJ1-2; abundance: -; d_gene: -
CDR3aa: CASTRRQGADGYTF; CDR3nt: TGTGCCAGCACAAGGCGTCAGGGGGCCGATGGCTACACCTTC; v_gene: TRBV6-8; j_gene: TRBJ1-2; abundance: -; d_gene: TRBD1